Detailed here is one TCR beta chain. The sample originates from a study of blood T cell repertoires in COVID-19. CDR3 length: 13 amino acids. The V gene lost 5 bases and the J gene lost 0 bases, with 7 bases spanning the gap. Germline loops: CDR1 MNHEY, CDR2 SVGAGI. In the original processing: By means of reference gene primer amplification, nucleated cell counts were estimated. TCRdb's copy holds only in-frame clones and misses some; the assay was immunoSEQ multiplex PCR. The V and J calls and clone size are taken from that table; D and trimming were inferred from the DNA. This sample has under 200,000 clones, with more than 65% found just once.

This chain links TRBV6-5 with TRBJ1-1, with unresolved D. This TCR came from a woman aged 40 to 50 with acute COVID-19. The material sequenced was PBMCs or T cells enriched from blood (not recorded which). The CDR3 region is CASSTTVNTEAFF. The CDR3 nucleotides read TGTGCCAGCAGTACCACAGTGAACACTGAAGCTTTCTTT.